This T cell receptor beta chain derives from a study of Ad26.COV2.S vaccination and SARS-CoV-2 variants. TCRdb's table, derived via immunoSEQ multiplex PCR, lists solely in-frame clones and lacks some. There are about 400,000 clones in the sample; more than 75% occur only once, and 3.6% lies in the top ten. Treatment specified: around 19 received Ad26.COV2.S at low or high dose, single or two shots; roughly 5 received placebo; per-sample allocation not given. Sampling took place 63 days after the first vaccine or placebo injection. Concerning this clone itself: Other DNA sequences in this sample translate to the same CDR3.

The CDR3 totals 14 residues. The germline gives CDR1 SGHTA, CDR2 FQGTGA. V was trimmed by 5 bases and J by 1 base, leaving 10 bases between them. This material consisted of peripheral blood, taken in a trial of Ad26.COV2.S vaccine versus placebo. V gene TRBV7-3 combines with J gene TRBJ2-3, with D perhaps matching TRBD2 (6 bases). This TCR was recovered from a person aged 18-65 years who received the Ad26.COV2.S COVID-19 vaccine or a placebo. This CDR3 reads CASSQGGGTDTQYF. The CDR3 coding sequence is TGTGCCAGCAGCCAGGGAGGAGGCACAGATACGCAGTATTTT.